This is a list of T cell receptor beta chains from one sample in a study of memory CD4+ T cells and cytomegalovirus serostatus. The assay was immunoSEQ multiplex PCR, and TCRdb's table has in-frame clones only and misses some. Of around 45,000 clones listed, 74% are singletons. The material sequenced was memory CD4+ T cells from blood. These receptors all stem from an adult in good health and CMV-seropositive. Both conserved end residues are part of each CDR3. The D gene is left open where the match is weak. Expanded clones are given a class, and other clones once, few, many or no size at all.

size,D,J,V,DNA,CDR3
few,.,TRBJ1-6,TRBV5-6,TGTGCCAGCAGCTTCAGGGAACCAAATTCACCCCTCCACTTT,CASSFREPNSPLHF
.,TRBD1,TRBJ1-4,TRBV29-1,TGCAGCGTTGACGAGGCAGGGGGGAATGAAAAACTGTTTTTT,CSVDEAGGNEKLFF
few,.,TRBJ2-5,TRBV11-1,TGTGCCAGCAGCTTAGAAGCGGGAGAGACCCAGTACTTC,CASSLEAGETQYF
.,.,TRBJ1-2,TRBV2,TGTGCCAGCTTGAAGGTAGACCGATATGGCTACACCTTC,CASLKVDRYGYTF
.,.,TRBJ2-1,TRBV6-5,TGTGCCAGCAGCCGTGAACTAGTCTCGAAGAATGAGCAGTTCTTC,CASSRELVSKNEQFF
.,TRBD1,TRBJ1-6,TRBV19,TGTGCCAGTAGCCCCCGGTCCCGGGACAGGGGCTCACCCCTCCACTTT,CASSPRSRDRGSPLHF
.,TRBD1,TRBJ1-1,TRBV11-2,TGTGCCAGCAGCCGTACCAACTCAGGGGGTCGGAGTACTGAAGCTTTCTTT,CASSRTNSGGRSTEAFF
many,.,TRBJ1-4,TRBV4-1,TGCGCCAGCAGCCAAGCCTCCCGGGGGACACCTAATGAAAAACTGTTTTTT,CASSQASRGTPNEKLFF
.,.,TRBJ2-1,TRBV5-5,TGTGCCAGCAGTTTTACCTTAGGACAGAACTTTAACAATGAGCAGTTCTTC,CASSFTLGQNFNNEQFF
.,.,TRBJ2-7,TRBV2,TGTGCCAGCAGACGGGATTCAATCTCGTACGAGCAGTACTTC,CASRRDSISYEQYF
few,.,TRBJ1-2,TRBV28,TGTGCCAGCATTTCCGGCCGCTACTATGGCTACACCTTC,CASISGRYYGYTF
.,.,TRBJ1-2,TRBV29-1,TGCAGCGTTGAAGATCCCCAGTTAACCTATGGCTACACCTTC,CSVEDPQLTYGYTF
.,.,TRBJ1-2,TRBV7-9,TGTGCCAGCAGCTTAGGAACAGACTCGAGCGGTGGCTACACCTTC,CASSLGTDSSGGYTF
.,TRBD1,TRBJ1-2,TRBV5-1,TGCGCCAGCAGCTTGGGAGGGGGCGAATTCTATGGCTACACCTTC,CASSLGGGEFYGYTF
.,.,TRBJ1-2,TRBV6-5,TGTGCCAGCACCGAGGGGGGGACGTTCAGCTATGGCTACACCTTC,CASTEGGTFSYGYTF
.,.,TRBJ2-3,TRBV4-1,TGCGCCAGCAGCCAAGATCTATACAACACAGATACGCAGTATTTT,CASSQDLYNTDTQYF
few,.,TRBJ1-6,TRBV19,TGTGCCAGTAGTATAGGCCGCAGACCCCTCCACTTT,CASSIGRRPLHF
.,.,TRBJ1-4,TRBV6-6,TGTGCCAGCAGTCCGCCGTGGAGGGGGTTCGTGAAAAAACTGTTTTTT,CASSPPWRGFVKKLFF
.,TRBD1,TRBJ1-1,TRBV5-1,TGCGCCAGCAGCTTAGGGCCAGGGGGCGCGGGCACTGAAGCTTTCTTT,CASSLGPGGAGTEAFF
.,.,TRBJ1-1,TRBV5-1,TGCGCCAGCAGCTCCTATTTGGGGAACACTGAAGCTTTCTTT,CASSSYLGNTEAFF
.,.,TRBJ2-3,TRBV4-1,TGCGCCAGCAGCCAAGATCCCCCCGATACGCAGTATTTT,CASSQDPPDTQYF
once,.,TRBJ1-6,TRBV10-1,TGCGCCAGCAGGAGGGGGAATAATTCACCCCTCCACTTT,CASRRGNNSPLHF
.,TRBD2,TRBJ2-7,TRBV10-3,TGTGCCGCCGCAGAGAGCGGGGGGAGCTCCTACGAGCAGTACTTC,CAAAESGGSSYEQYF
once,.,TRBJ2-1,TRBV5-8,TGTGCCAGCAGCTTTTCGTGGGAGGAGCAGTTCTTC,CASSFSWEEQFF
few,TRBD1,TRBJ2-2,TRBV5-1,TGCGCCAGCAGCTTGGGACAGGGGTGGGAGCTGTTTTTT,CASSLGQGWELFF
.,TRBD1,TRBJ2-5,TRBV5-1,TGCGCCAGCAGCAAAAACCCGGGACAGGGGGAGACCCAGTACTTC,CASSKNPGQGETQYF
once,TRBD2,TRBJ2-5,TRBV25-1,TGTGCCAGCAGTGACCCGACTAGCGTGGAGACCCAGTACTTC,CASSDPTSVETQYF
.,TRBD1,TRBJ2-1,TRBV11-3,TGTGCCAGCAGCAAGCGACAGGGACGGGGCGGGCATGAGCAGTTCTTC,CASSKRQGRGGHEQFF
.,TRBD1,TRBJ1-5,TRBV28,TGTGCCAGCAGTTACAACAGGGGGCGCGGGGGATATAGCAATCAGCCCCAGCATTTT,CASSYNRGRGGYSNQPQHF
.,.,TRBJ2-7,TRBV4-2,TGTGCCAGCAGCCGAGGACTTCAGGGGGCGGGGGACTACGAGCAGTACTTC,CASSRGLQGAGDYEQYF
.,.,TRBJ2-7,TRBV19,TGTGCCAGTAGTTCTACCGGGACCGAGTACGAGCAGTACTTC,CASSSTGTEYEQYF
.,.,TRBJ2-1,TRBV6-6,TGTGCCAGCACCCCTCGCGGGGCTGGGGAGCAGTTCTTC,CASTPRGAGEQFF
.,.,TRBJ2-7,TRBV11-3,TGTGCCAGCAGCCCCCGGGGCACAGGCCCCCTCGAGCAGTACTTC,CASSPRGTGPLEQYF
.,TRBD1,TRBJ2-1,TRBV4-2,TGTGCCAGCAGCTCCGGGACAGGGGATTGGGGTGAGCAGTTCTTC,CASSSGTGDWGEQFF
.,.,TRBJ2-2,TRBV25-1,TGTGCCAGCAGTGAAAACGGTCGGCCCTACACCGGGGAGCTGTTTTTT,CASSENGRPYTGELFF
.,TRBD2,TRBJ2-5,TRBV5-1,TGCGCCAGCAGCTTCACTAGCGGGGGGGCCGGGGAGACCCAGTACTTC,CASSFTSGGAGETQYF
.,TRBD1,TRBJ1-1,TRBV7-9,TGTGCCAGCAGCCCCAGGGGAGGACAGGGGCACACTGAAGCTTTCTTT,CASSPRGGQGHTEAFF
.,.,TRBJ2-1,TRBV4-1,TGCGCCAGCAGCCAAGGAATGGGGGCAACCTACAATGAGCAGTTCTTC,CASSQGMGATYNEQFF
few,.,TRBJ2-3,TRBV6-6,TGTGCCAGCAGCCCTCCGGCGGACACAGATACGCAGTATTTT,CASSPPADTDTQYF
.,TRBD1,TRBJ1-4,TRBV7-2,TGTGCCAGCAGACAGGGGTTGGCAACTAATGAAAAACTGTTTTTT,CASRQGLATNEKLFF
.,.,TRBJ2-7,TRBV19,TGTGCCAGTAGTATATCTATAAACTCCTACGAGCAGTACTTC,CASSISINSYEQYF